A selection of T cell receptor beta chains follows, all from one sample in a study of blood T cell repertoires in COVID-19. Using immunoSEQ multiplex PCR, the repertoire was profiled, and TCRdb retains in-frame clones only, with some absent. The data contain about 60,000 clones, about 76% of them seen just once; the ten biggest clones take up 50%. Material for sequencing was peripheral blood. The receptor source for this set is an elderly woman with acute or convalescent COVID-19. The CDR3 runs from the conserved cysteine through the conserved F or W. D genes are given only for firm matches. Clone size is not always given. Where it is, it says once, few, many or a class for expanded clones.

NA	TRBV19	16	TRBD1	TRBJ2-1	CASSPTWGQGSNEQFF	TGTGCCAGTAGTCCCACCTGGGGACAGGGGTCAAATGAGCAGTTCTTC
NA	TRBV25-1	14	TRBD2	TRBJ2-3	CASRSGGSADTQYF	TGTGCCAGCAGGTCTGGCGGGAGCGCAGATACGCAGTATTTT
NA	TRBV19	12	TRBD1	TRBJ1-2	CASSTGQSDDTF	TGTGCCAGTAGTACGGGACAGTCAGATGACACCTTC
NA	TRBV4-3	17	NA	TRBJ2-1	CASSQDHGLPLYNEQFF	TGCGCCAGCAGCCAAGATCACGGGTTGCCCCTCTACAATGAGCAGTTCTTC
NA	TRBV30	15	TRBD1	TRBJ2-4	CAWSVQGVAKNIQYF	TGTGCCTGGAGTGTACAGGGGGTAGCCAAAAACATTCAGTACTTC
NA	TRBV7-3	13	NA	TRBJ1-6	CASSLTQGSPLHF	TGTGCCAGCAGCCTAACTCAGGGCTCACCCCTCCACTTT
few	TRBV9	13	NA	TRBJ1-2	CASSPGVQGRNTF	TGTGCCAGCAGCCCAGGGGTCCAGGGACGTAACACCTTC
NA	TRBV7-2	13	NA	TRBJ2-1	CASSFPPLGNEFF	TGTGCCAGCAGCTTCCCCCCCCTGGGCAACGAGTTCTTC
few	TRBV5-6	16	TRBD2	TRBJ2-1	CASSSLSGRAGGEQFF	TGTGCCAGCAGCTCCCTTAGCGGGAGGGCCGGGGGTGAGCAGTTCTTC
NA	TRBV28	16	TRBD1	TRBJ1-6	CASSLGGGRDNSPLHF	TGTGCCAGCAGTTTAGGAGGGGGCCGTGATAATTCACCCCTCCACTTT
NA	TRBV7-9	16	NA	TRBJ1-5	CASSPSGRGLGQPQHF	TGTGCCAGCAGCCCCTCAGGGCGGGGTTTAGGTCAGCCCCAGCATTTT
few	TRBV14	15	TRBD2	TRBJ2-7	CASSQLSGSLYEQYF	TGTGCCAGCAGCCAACTTAGCGGGAGCCTCTACGAGCAGTACTTC
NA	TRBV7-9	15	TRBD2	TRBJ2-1	CASSLDGLAGREQFF	TGTGCCAGCAGCCTCGATGGACTAGCGGGACGCGAGCAGTTCTTC
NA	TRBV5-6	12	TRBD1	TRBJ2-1	CASSIGTVGSVF	TGTGCCAGCAGCATAGGGACAGTTGGCTCGGTCTTC
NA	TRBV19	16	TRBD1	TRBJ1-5	CASSDRGLYSNQPQHF	TGTGCCAGTAGTGACAGGGGACTCTATAGCAATCAGCCCCAGCATTTT
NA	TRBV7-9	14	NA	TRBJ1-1	CASSLMAVNTEAFF	TGTGCCAGCAGCTTAATGGCAGTCAACACTGAAGCTTTCTTT
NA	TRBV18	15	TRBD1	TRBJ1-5	CASSTGQGKNQPQHF	TGTGCCAGCTCAACTGGACAGGGGAAAAATCAGCCCCAGCATTTT
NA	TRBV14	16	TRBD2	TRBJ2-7	CASSRELAGGSYEQYF	TGTGCCAGCAGCCGGGAACTAGCGGGGGGTTCCTACGAGCAGTACTTC
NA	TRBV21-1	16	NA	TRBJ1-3	CASSKVRGPSGNTIYF	TGTGCCAGCAGCAAAGTGCGGGGCCCCTCTGGAAACACCATATATTTT
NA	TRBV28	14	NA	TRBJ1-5	CASRTGLGYQPQHF	TGTGCCAGCAGAACAGGGCTCGGGTACCAGCCCCAGCATTTT
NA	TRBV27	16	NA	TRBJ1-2	CASSLGQARANYGYTF	TGTGCCAGCAGTTTAGGGCAGGCCAGAGCTAACTATGGCTACACCTTC
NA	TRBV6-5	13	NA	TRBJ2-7	CASSLLSSYEQYF	TGTGCCAGCAGTTTACTGAGCTCCTACGAGCAGTACTTC
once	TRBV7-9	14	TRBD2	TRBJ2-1	CASSIGTRGYEQFF	TGTGCCAGCAGCATCGGGACTAGAGGGTATGAGCAGTTCTTC
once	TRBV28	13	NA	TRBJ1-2	CASIPDRNYGYTF	TGTGCCAGCATTCCTGACAGGAACTATGGCTACACCTTC
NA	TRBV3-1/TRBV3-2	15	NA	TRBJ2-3	CASSYPQAGTDTQYF	TGTGCCAGCAGCTACCCGCAAGCGGGCACAGATACGCAGTATTTT
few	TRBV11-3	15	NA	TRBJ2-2	CASSFSGMNTGELFF	TGTGCCAGCAGCTTTTCGGGGATGAACACCGGGGAGCTGTTTTTT
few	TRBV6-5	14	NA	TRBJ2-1	CASSYTYGGHEQFF	TGTGCCAGCAGTTACACGTACGGGGGGCATGAGCAGTTCTTC
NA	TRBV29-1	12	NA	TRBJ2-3	CSSNRGTDTQYF	TGCAGCTCGAACAGGGGCACAGATACGCAGTATTTT
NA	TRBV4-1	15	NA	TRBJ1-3	CASSHHRVGGNTIYF	TGCGCCAGCAGCCACCACAGGGTAGGTGGAAACACCATATATTTT
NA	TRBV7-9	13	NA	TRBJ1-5	CASSLGGPGPQHF	TGTGCCAGCAGCTTAGGCGGCCCGGGGCCCCAGCATTTT
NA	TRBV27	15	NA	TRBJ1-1	CASSFSRGSLNGAFF	TGTGCCAGCAGCTTTTCCAGGGGATCACTGAATGGGGCTTTCTTT
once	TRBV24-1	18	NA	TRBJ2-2	CATSDLYRAGSNTGELFF	TGTGCCACCAGTGATTTGTATCGGGCGGGCTCGAACACCGGGGAGCTGTTTTTT
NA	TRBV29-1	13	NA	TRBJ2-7	CSVAITAVEEQYF	TGCAGCGTCGCAATCACAGCGGTAGAAGAGCAGTACTTC
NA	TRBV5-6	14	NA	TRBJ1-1	CASSLGQDGSEAFF	TGTGCCAGCAGCTTGGGACAGGATGGGAGTGAAGCTTTCTTT
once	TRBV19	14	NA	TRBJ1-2	CASSILDNVYGYTF	TGTGCCAGTAGTATTTTGGACAACGTCTATGGCTACACCTTC
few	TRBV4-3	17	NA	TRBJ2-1	CASSQDHPFGSYNEQFF	TGCGCCAGCAGCCAAGATCACCCTTTCGGCTCCTACAATGAGCAGTTCTTC
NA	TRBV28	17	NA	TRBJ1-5	CASSLITSTGSNQPQHF	TGTGCCAGCAGCCTAATAACCTCGACAGGTAGCAATCAGCCCCAGCATTTT
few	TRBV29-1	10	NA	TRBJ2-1	CSVGAFEQFF	TGCAGCGTTGGGGCGTTTGAGCAGTTCTTC
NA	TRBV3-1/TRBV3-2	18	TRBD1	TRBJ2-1	CASSHLSGTGAGYNEQFF	TGTGCCAGCAGCCATCTCTCCGGGACAGGGGCGGGCTACAATGAGCAGTTCTTC
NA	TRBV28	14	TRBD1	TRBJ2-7	CASSLRQGRYEQYF	TGTGCCAGCAGCCTCCGACAGGGGCGCTACGAGCAGTACTTC
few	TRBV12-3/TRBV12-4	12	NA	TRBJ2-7	CASSRTVYEQYF	TGTGCCAGCAGCCGGACAGTCTACGAGCAGTACTTC
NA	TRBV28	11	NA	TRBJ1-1	CASRHTREAFF	TGTGCCAGCAGACATACCCGTGAAGCTTTCTTT
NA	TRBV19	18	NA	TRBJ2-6	CASRLWAEEGSGANVLTF	TGTGCCAGCCGCCTTTGGGCAGAGGAGGGTTCTGGGGCCAACGTCCTGACTTTC
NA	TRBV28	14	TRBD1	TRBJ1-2	CASSLRDRIHGYTF	TGTGCCAGCAGCCTGAGGGACAGGATCCATGGCTACACCTTC
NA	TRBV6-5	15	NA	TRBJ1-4	CASRPLRGINEKLFF	TGTGCCAGCAGACCTCTTAGGGGGATTAATGAAAAACTGTTTTTT
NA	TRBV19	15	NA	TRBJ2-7	CASSYSSESSYEQYF	TGTGCCAGTAGTTACTCTAGCGAGAGCTCCTACGAGCAGTACTTC
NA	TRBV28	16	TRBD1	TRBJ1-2	CASSFFRTAGGYGYTF	TGTGCCAGCAGTTTTTTTCGGACAGCAGGGGGCTATGGCTACACCTTC
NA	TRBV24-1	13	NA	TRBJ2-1	CATEPWGVNEQFF	TGTGCCACCGAGCCTTGGGGCGTCAATGAGCAGTTCTTC
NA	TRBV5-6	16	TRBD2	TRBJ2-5	CASSRLAGGTQETQYF	TGTGCCAGCAGCCGCCTAGCGGGGGGGACCCAAGAGACCCAGTACTTC
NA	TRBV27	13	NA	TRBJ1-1	CASSLSVSTEAFF	TGTGCCAGCAGTTTATCAGTGAGCACTGAAGCTTTCTTT
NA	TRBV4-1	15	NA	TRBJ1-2	CASSHRMAGDYGYTF	TGCGCCAGCAGCCACCGAATGGCGGGGGACTATGGCTACACCTTC
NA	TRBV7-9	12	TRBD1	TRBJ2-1	CASWGQGWSRIF	TGTGCCAGCTGGGGACAGGGGTGGTCGAGGATCTTC
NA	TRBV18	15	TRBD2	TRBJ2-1	CASSRGLAGGDEQFF	TGTGCCAGCTCACGTGGACTAGCGGGAGGGGATGAGCAGTTCTTC
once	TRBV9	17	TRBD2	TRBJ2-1	CASSPRSGRGIYNEQFF	TGTGCCAGCAGCCCCAGGAGCGGGAGGGGAATCTACAATGAGCAGTTCTTC
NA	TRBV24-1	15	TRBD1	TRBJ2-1	CATSDSGQGSLAQFF	TGTGCCACCAGTGACTCGGGACAGGGCTCCCTGGCGCAGTTCTTC
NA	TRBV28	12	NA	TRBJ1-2	CASSQGTYGYTF	TGTGCCAGCAGTCAGGGGACCTATGGCTACACCTTC
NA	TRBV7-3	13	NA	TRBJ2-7	CASSLSTGGEQYF	TGTGCCAGCAGCTTAAGCACCGGGGGAGAGCAGTACTTC